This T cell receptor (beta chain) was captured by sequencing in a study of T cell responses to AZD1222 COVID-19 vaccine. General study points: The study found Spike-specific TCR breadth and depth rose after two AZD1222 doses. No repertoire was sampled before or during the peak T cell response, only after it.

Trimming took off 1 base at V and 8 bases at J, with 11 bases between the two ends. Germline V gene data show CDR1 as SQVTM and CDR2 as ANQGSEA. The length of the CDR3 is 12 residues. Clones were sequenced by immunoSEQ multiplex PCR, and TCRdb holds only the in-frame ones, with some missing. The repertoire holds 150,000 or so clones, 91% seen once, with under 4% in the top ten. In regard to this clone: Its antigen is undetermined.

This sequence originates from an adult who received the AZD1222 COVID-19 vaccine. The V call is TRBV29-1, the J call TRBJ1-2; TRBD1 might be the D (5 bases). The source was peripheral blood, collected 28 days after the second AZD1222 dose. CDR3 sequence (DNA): TGCAGCGTTGAAGGCGGGGCATGGGGCTACACCTTC. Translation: CSVEGGAWGYTF. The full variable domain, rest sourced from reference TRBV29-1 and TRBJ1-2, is SAVISQKPSRDICQRGTSLTIQCQVDSQVTMMFWYRQQPGQSLTLIATANQGSEATYESGFVIDKFPISRPNLTFSTLTVSNMSPEDSSIYLCSVEGGAWGYTFGSGTRLTVV.